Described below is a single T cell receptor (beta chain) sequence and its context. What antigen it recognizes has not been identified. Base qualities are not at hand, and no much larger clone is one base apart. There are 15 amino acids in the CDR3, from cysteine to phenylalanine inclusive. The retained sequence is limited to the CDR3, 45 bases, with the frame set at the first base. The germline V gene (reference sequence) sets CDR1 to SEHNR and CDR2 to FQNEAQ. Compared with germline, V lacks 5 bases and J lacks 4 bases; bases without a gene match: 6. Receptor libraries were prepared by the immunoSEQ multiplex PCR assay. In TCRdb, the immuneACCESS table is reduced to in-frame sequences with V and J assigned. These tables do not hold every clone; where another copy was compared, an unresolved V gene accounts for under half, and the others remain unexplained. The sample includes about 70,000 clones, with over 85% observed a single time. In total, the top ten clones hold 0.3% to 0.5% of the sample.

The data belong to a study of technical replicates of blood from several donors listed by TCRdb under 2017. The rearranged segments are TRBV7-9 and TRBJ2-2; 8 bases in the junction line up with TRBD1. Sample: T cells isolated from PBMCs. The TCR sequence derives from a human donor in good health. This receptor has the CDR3 CASSLRTGPTGELFF. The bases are TGTGCCAGCAGCCTCCGGACAGGGCCCACCGGGGAGCTGTTTTTT.